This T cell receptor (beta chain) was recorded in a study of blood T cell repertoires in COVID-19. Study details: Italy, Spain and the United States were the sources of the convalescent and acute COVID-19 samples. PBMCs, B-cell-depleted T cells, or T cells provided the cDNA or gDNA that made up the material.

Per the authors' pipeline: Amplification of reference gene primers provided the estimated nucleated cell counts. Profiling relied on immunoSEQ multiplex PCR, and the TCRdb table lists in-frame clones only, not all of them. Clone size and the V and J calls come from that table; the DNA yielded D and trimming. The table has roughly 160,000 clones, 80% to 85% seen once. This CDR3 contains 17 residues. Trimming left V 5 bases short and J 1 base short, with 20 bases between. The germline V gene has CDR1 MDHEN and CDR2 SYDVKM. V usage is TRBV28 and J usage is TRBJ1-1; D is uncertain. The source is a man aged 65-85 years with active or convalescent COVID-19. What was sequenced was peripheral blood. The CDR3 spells CASSLKVGRYGNTEAFF. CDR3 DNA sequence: TGTGCCAGCAGTCTTAAAGTTGGGAGGTACGGGAACACTGAAGCTTTCTTT.